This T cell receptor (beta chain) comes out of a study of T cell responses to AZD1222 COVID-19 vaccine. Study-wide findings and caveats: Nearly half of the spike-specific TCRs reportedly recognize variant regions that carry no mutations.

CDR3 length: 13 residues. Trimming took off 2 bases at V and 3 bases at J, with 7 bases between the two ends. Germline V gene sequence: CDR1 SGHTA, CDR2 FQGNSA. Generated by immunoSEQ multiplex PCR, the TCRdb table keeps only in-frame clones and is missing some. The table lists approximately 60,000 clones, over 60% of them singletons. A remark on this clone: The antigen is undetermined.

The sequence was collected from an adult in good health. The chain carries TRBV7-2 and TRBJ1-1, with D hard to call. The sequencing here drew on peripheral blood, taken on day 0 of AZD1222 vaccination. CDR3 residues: CASSLTRDTEAFF. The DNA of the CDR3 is TGTGCCAGCAGCTTAACCAGAGACACTGAAGCTTTCTTT.